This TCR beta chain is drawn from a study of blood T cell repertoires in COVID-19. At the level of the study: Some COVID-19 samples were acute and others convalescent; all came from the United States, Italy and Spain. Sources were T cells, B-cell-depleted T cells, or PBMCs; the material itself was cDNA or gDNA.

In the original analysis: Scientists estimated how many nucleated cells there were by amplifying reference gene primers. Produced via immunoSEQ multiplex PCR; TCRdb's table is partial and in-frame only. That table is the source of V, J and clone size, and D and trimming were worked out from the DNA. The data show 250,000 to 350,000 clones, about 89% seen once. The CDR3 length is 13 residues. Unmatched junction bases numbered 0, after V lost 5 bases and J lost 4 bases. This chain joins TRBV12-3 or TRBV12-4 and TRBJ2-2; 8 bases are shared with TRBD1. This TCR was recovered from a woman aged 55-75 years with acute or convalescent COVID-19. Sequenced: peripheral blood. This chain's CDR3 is CASSGQGTGELFF. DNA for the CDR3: TGTGCCAGCAGTGGACAGGGCACCGGGGAGCTGTTTTTT.